This TCR beta chain stems from a study of blood T cells in healthy people across ages. For the study at large: Template switching retrieved approximately one barcoded beta molecule for each two T cells.

Study-level points and caveats: Per million T cells, TCR beta diversity dropped roughly linearly as age increased. TCR beta diversity tracked closely with naive T cell percentage. CMV status of donors was unknown, possibly confounding expanded clonotype changes.

Trimming took off 3 bases at V and 1 base at J, with 15 bases between the two ends. CDR3 size: 17 residues. In germline, CDR1 is ENHRY, CDR2 SYGVKD. The authors ran a second PCR of about 6 to 11 cycles using a sample-barcoded 5' primer and a J-beta primer mix. TCRdb processed the 5' RACE reads anew with MiXCR; each CDR3 protein has one entry. The data contain under 1 million distinct CDR3 sequences, roughly 44% of them singletons. With regard to this clonotype: Its antigen is as yet unknown.

Sequenced input: blood. The sequence was collected from a man aged 55 to 69 in good health. The chain joins TRBV10-3 to TRBJ2-2; weak D call: TRBD2 (6 bases). CDR3 bases: TGTGCCATCAGTGATATACGCGGGGATCTGAACACCGGGGAGCTGTTTTTT. Translated, it gives CAISDIRGDLNTGELFF.